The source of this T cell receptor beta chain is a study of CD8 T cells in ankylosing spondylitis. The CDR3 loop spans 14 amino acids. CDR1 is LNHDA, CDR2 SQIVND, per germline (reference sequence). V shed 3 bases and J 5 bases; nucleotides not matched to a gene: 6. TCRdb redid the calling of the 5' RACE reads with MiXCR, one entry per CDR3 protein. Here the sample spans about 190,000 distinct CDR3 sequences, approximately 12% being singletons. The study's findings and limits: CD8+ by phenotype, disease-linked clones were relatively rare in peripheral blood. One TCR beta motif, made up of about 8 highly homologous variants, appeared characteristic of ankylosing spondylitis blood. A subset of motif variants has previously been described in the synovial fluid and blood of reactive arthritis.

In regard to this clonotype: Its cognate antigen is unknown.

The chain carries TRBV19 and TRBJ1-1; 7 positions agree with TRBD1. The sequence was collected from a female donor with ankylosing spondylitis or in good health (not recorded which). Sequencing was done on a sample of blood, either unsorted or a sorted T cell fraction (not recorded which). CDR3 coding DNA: TGTGCCAGTAGTATGCCCAGGGGGGATACTGAAGCTTTCTTT. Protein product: CASSMPRGDTEAFF. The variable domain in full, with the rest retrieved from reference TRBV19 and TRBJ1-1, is DGGITQSPKYLFRKEGQNVTLSCEQNLNHDAMYWYRQDPGQGLRLIYYSQIVNDFQKGDIAEGYSVSREKKESFPLTVTSAQKNPTAFYLCASSMPRGDTEAFFGQGTRLTVV.